The 26 T cell receptor beta chains below were found in one sample sequenced in a study of regulatory T cells in long-lasting Graves disease. TCR beta libraries were built with iRepertoire HTBI primers and Arm-PCR of CDR3 regions. MiXCR, run by TCRdb on the multiplex PCR reads, gives a single entry per CDR3 protein. Here the sample spans about 370,000 distinct CDR3 sequences, around a sixth being singletons. Time point specified: newly diagnosed GD, antithyroid drugs for less than 3 months. Construction of the TCR library relied on RNA isolated from PBMCs. The sequenced sample was peripheral blood mononuclear cells (PBMCs), obtained at new diagnosis, from a patient treated with antithyroid drugs. Source of these receptors: a female donor with Graves disease.

The chain links TRBV28 to TRBJ2-7, with TRBD1 matching over 9 bases. CDR3 size: 15 residues. Germline CDR1 is MDHEN and CDR2 is SYDVKM. V gave up 6 bases and J gave up 0 bases; unmatched junction bases: 6. The DNA for the CDR3 is TGTGCCAGCAGGGGGACAGGGTTCAGCTCCTACGAGCAGTACTTC. Encoded protein: CASRGTGFSSYEQYF.

This clonotype was counted at least ten times. The V gene is TRBV20-1, the J gene TRBJ1-6, with TRBD1 matching over 9 bases. There are 15 residues in the CDR3. J lost 9 bases, V lost 6 bases, and 12 bases had no gene match. Germline assignment: CDR1 DFQATT and CDR2 SNEGSKA (reference sequence). The CDR3 is CSATDRGVVGSPLHF. The CDR3 coding sequence is TGCAGTGCGACGGACAGGGGAGTAGTCGGTTCACCCCTCCACTTT.

This clonotype occurred many times. CDR3 protein: CSVGTGGETQYF. The CDR3 coding sequence is TGCAGCGTTGGGACCGGCGGGGAGACCCAGTACTTC. This chain connects TRBV29-1 to TRBJ2-5; D may be TRBD2 (5 bases). The CDR3 is made up of 12 amino acids. The ends were cut back, 4 bases at V and 5 bases at J, with 11 bases in the middle. Germline CDR1 SQVTM, CDR2 ANQGSEA.

This clonotype occurred many times. This chain links TRBV2 with TRBJ1-2; 8 bases fit TRBD1. The length of the CDR3 is 15 residues. CDR1 is SNHLY and CDR2 is FYNNEI in the germline V gene. The V segment lost 6 bases and the J segment 5 bases; nucleotides outside the gene matches: 11. The CDR3 DNA sequence: TGTGCCAGCAGCCGGGACAGGCCCGATCAGTATGGCTACACCTTC. Its translation is CASSRDRPDQYGYTF.

This clonotype showed up just a few times. The chain is built from TRBV5-4 and TRBJ1-1; a possible D gene is TRBD1 (6 bases). The CDR3 is made up of 15 amino acids. Deletions cut 4 bases from V and 1 base from J, with 14 bases between. Germline lookup yields CDR1 SGHNT and CDR2 YYREEE (reference sequence). The CDR3 loop is CASSPEAGANTEAFF. Written as DNA, the CDR3 is TGTGCCAGCAGCCCCGAAGCAGGGGCGAACACTGAAGCTTTCTTT.

This clonotype appeared many times. The V and J genes are TRBV4-2 and TRBJ2-7; D remains ambiguous. The V gene lost 0 bases and the J gene lost 3 bases, with 9 bases spanning the gap. The CDR3 is made up of 14 amino acids. Germline CDR1 reads LGHNA; CDR2 reads YNFKEQ. The DNA for the CDR3 is TGTGCCAGCAGCCAAGATGTGTCTAGCTACGAGCAGTACTTC. Translating it yields CASSQDVSSYEQYF.

Worth noting for this clonotype: With a much larger clone just one base away, this may be a read error. This rearrangement joins TRBV5-5 to TRBJ2-4; D gene unclear. Trimming stripped 5 bases from V and 13 bases from J, with 22 bases between. The CDR3 has 14 residues. The germline V gene has CDR1 SGHKS and CDR2 YYEKEE (reference sequence). CDR3 nucleotide sequence: TGTGCCAGCAGGGCCTTCTGGCTGGGCAATGAGCAGTACTTC. Its translation is CASRAFWLGNEQYF.

This clonotype was counted ten times or more. The chain is built from TRBV20-1 and TRBJ1-1; the D is unclear. Germline lookup yields CDR1 DFQATT and CDR2 SNEGSKA (reference sequence). The CDR3 is 13 amino acids. V lost 3 bases to trimming and J lost 1 base, with 9 bases between them. CDR3 bases: TGCAGTGCTAGTAGACGGGCGAACACTGAAGCTTTCTTT. This encodes CSASRRANTEAFF.

This clonotype was detected ten times or more. The chain uses TRBV7-2 and TRBJ2-3; D might be TRBD1 or TRBD2, each matching 5 bases. CDR1 and CDR2 from the germline V gene are SGHTA and FQGNSA. V lost 1 base and J lost 2, with 10 bases in between. The length of the CDR3 is 15 residues. The CDR3 protein is CASSLVGGFTDTQYF. The CDR3 region has the DNA TGTGCCAGCAGCTTAGTTGGGGGATTCACAGATACGCAGTATTTT.

In this sample, this clonotype turned up a few times. V is TRBV20-1 and J is TRBJ2-7; tentatively, D is TRBD2 (5 bases). Germline CDR1 is DFQATT and CDR2 is SNEGSKA (reference sequence). Trimming shortened V by 0 bases and J by 7 bases, and 10 bases separated the two germline ends. CDR3 size: 12 residues. CDR3 DNA sequence: TGCAGTGCTAGAGATCGGGATAGAGAGCAGTACTTC. The encoded protein is CSARDRDREQYF.

The V and J genes are TRBV3-1 and TRBJ2-4; 8 bases are a match to TRBD1. V lost 1 base and J lost 1; bases outside the gene matches: 6. Germline lookup yields CDR1 LGHDT and CDR2 YNNKEL (reference sequence). The CDR3 sequence is 17 residues long. The CDR3 sequence: CASSQARGRSAKNIQYF. As DNA, the CDR3 is TGTGCCAGCAGCCAAGCCAGGGGGCGCTCGGCCAAAAACATTCAGTACTTC.

This clonotype was found many times. The chain has TRBV5-1 and TRBJ2-1; D possibly corresponds to TRBD1 (6 bases). This CDR3 spans 14 amino acids. The germline gives CDR1 SGHRS, CDR2 YFSETQ. V dropped 4 bases and J dropped 4 bases, with 12 bases sitting between them. The CDR3 DNA is TGCGCCAGCAGCCGCTCACAGGGTTACAATGAGCAGTTCTTC. It encodes CASSRSQGYNEQFF. The whole variable domain, remainder taken from reference TRBV5-1 and TRBJ2-1, is KAGVTQTPRYLIKTRGQQVTLSCSPISGHRSVSWYQQTPGQGLQFLFEYFSETQRNKGNFPGRFSGRQFSNSRSEMNVSTLELGDSALYLCASSRSQGYNEQFFGPGTRLTVL.

This clonotype was detected ten times or more. The rearrangement joins TRBV5-1 to TRBJ2-3, with unresolved D. CDR3 length: 15 residues. Germline-derived CDR1 and CDR2 are SGHRS and YFSETQ. Deletions cut 5 bases from V and 2 bases from J, with 15 bases between. In nucleotides, the CDR3 is TGCGCCAGCAGTGTGGCCGGTCCATTCACAGATACGCAGTATTTT. Residues: CASSVAGPFTDTQYF. Looking up the rest from reference TRBV5-1 and TRBJ2-3 gives the full variable domain: KAGVTQTPRYLIKTRGQQVTLSCSPISGHRSVSWYQQTPGQGLQFLFEYFSETQRNKGNFPGRFSGRQFSNSRSEMNVSTLELGDSALYLCASSVAGPFTDTQYFGPGTRLTVL.

The count of this clonotype is one. This rearrangement joins TRBV20-1 to TRBJ2-1; D call uncertain. The CDR3 runs to 15 residues. V lost 3 bases to trimming and J lost 4 bases, with 16 bases between them. Germline values: CDR1 DFQATT, CDR2 SNEGSKA (reference sequence). The CDR3 coding sequence is TGCAGTGCTAGGGGGTCAGGTTCGGGTTACAATGAGCAGTTCTTC. It is translated as CSARGSGSGYNEQFF.

This rearrangement joins TRBV4-3 to TRBJ2-2; 7 bases fit TRBD1. CDR1 is LGHNA and CDR2 is YSLEER in the germline V gene. After removal of 3 bases from V and 1 base from J, the junction contained 8 bases not matched to a gene. This CDR3 comprises 17 residues. The CDR3 is CASSHPGGTRNTGELFF. The CDR3 bases are TGCGCCAGCAGCCACCCAGGGGGTACACGGAACACCGGGGAGCTGTTTTTT.

This clonotype was recorded at least ten times. The CDR3 loop reads CASRKDNHMNTEAFF. DNA for the CDR3: TGTGCCAGCAGGAAGGACAACCACATGAACACTGAAGCTTTCTTT. The J gene is TRBJ1-1, the V gene TRBV7-9; maybe TRBD1 (5 bases). The length of the CDR3 is 15 residues. Germline values: CDR1 SEHNR, CDR2 FQNEAQ (reference sequence). V lost 6 bases and J lost 0, with 14 bases in between.

This clonotype was counted at least ten times. The gene calls are TRBV28 and TRBJ2-3, with a weak D call TRBD2 (5 bases). Germline CDR1 MDHEN, CDR2 SYDVKM. V lost 5 bases and J 7 bases, leaving 22 bases between the germline ends. The CDR3 has 16 amino acids. The CDR3 spells CASSPGLVGLMNTQYF. In nucleotides, the CDR3 is TGTGCCAGCAGTCCCGGACTTGTGGGGTTGATGAATACGCAGTATTTT.

The gene calls are TRBV19 and TRBJ1-1; D gene uncertain. V dropped 2 bases and J dropped 4 bases, with 8 bases sitting between them. Germline V lookup: CDR1 LNHDA, CDR2 SQIVND (reference sequence). CDR3 length equals 13 residues. The CDR3 DNA sequence: TGTGCCAGTAGTATATCCTATAGCACTGAAGCTTTCTTT. It codes for CASSISYSTEAFF.

As concerns this clonotype: A much larger clone is a single base away; this may be a read error. The chain joins TRBV6-1 to TRBJ2-1; D tentatively fits TRBD1 or TRBD2 (5 bases each). The CDR3 extends over 13 amino acids. Germline-derived CDR1 and CDR2 are MNHNS and SASEGT. The chain's CDR3 is CASMGVSYNEQSF. In nucleotides, the CDR3 is TGTGCCAGCATGGGGGTATCCTACAATGAGCAGTCCTTC.

In this sample, this clonotype turned up many times. Here the CDR3 reads CASSHIVRGLIEGYTF. CDR3 in DNA: TGCGCCAGCAGCCATATAGTCAGGGGTCTTATTGAGGGCTACACCTTC. The chain has TRBV4-1 and TRBJ1-2; possible D gene TRBD1, 6 bases. V was pared by 3 bases and J by 8 bases, with 22 bases between. The CDR3 totals 16 residues. Looked up from germline, CDR1 is MGHRA and CDR2 is YSYEKL.

This clonotype has more than one count but fewer than ten. CDR3 sequence (DNA): TGCAGTGCTAGAGTAGCGTCTAGCGGGCCGAGCTCCTACAATGAGCAGTTCTTC. This sequence encodes CSARVASSGPSSYNEQFF. The chain couples TRBV20-1 to TRBJ2-1; 8 nucleotides match TRBD2. The CDR3 has 18 amino acids. Germline V gene data show CDR1 as DFQATT and CDR2 as SNEGSKA (reference sequence). J lost 0 bases, V lost 1 base, and 11 bases had no gene match.

In this sample, this clonotype turned up many times. The V call is TRBV12-3 or TRBV12-4, the J call TRBJ2-1; 10 bases are a match to TRBD2. The junction had 4 bases not matched to a gene; V was cut back by 1 base and J by 10 bases. The CDR3 consists of 14 residues. The CDR3 spells CASSLGLAGEEQFF. DNA for the CDR3: TGTGCCAGCAGTTTAGGGCTAGCGGGGGAGGAGCAGTTCTTC.

This clonotype appeared many times. The rearrangement joins TRBV3-2 to TRBJ1-2; whether TRBD1, the table's D call, matches the DNA was not checked. TRBV3-2 is marked as a pseudogene. This CDR3 is 13 amino acids long. In DNA, the CDR3 is TGTGCCAGCTCGAGACAGGTACTCTATGGCTACACCTTC. Translation gives CASSRQVLYGYTF.

The chain recombines TRBV20-1 with TRBJ2-7, with 8 bases lining up with TRBD1. Germline V lookup: CDR1 DFQATT, CDR2 SNEGSKA (reference sequence). This CDR3 has 16 amino acids. Trimming removed 1 base from V and 2 bases from J; junction bases left unmatched: 10. CDR3 DNA: TGCAGTGCTAGAGTCATCAACCGGACAGGGACCTACGAGCAGTACTTC. It yields the protein CSARVINRTGTYEQYF.

This clonotype was seen ten or more times. This chain connects TRBV5-1 to TRBJ2-2, with 7 bases identical to TRBD1. The CDR3 sequence is 16 residues long. Germline CDR1 is SGHRS and CDR2 is YFSETQ. V lost 4 bases, J lost 6 bases, and 12 bases stayed unmatched. The CDR3 sequence: CASSRLKGAGAGELFF. The CDR3 region has the DNA TGCGCCAGCAGCCGGCTTAAGGGGGCTGGAGCCGGGGAGCTGTTTTTT.

This clonotype occurred many times. The chain joins TRBV6-1 to TRBJ2-3, with TRBD2 matching over 9 bases. Losses at the gene ends were 8 bases for V and 4 bases for J; bases not matched to a gene: 4. The CDR3 spans 13 residues. The germline V gene has CDR1 MNHNS and CDR2 SASEGT. The CDR3 loop reads CASGRLAADTQYF. CDR3 bases: TGTGCCAGCGGCAGACTAGCGGCAGATACGCAGTATTTT.